This TCR beta chain was captured in a study of blood T cell repertoires in COVID-19. Study as a whole: Italy, Spain and the United States were the sources of the convalescent and acute COVID-19 samples. T cells, B-cell-depleted T cells, or PBMCs supplied cDNA or gDNA.

In the original processing: Nucleated cell number was recorded as an estimate derived from reference gene primer amplification. Produced via immunoSEQ multiplex PCR; TCRdb's table is partial and in-frame only. V and J calls and clone size are copied from that table; D and trimming were computed from the DNA. The sample lists 90,000 to 150,000 clones; about 85% were seen once. Trimming removed 2 bases from V and 1 base from J, with 6 bases in between. Germline V gene lookup returns CDR1 MNHEY and CDR2 SVGAGI. The CDR3 covers 14 residues. Remarks on this clone: This CDR3 is also generated by other DNA sequences in the sample.

Sequencing input: peripheral blood. The chain links TRBV6-5 to TRBJ1-5; D is uncertain. The source of this sequence is a man at least 80 years old with acute or convalescent COVID-19. CDR3 amino acids: CASSYTESNQPQHF. Written as DNA, the CDR3 is TGTGCCAGCAGTTACACAGAGAGCAATCAGCCCCAGCATTTT.